The present entry profiles one T cell receptor beta chain with its context. The antigen is undetermined. This sample stems from a study of T-cell reconstitution after alpha-beta-depleted transplantation in children. Whole-study results and caveats: Reportedly, roughly two months post-transplant, alpha-beta T cells arose from several hundred expanded graft clones. The study traced high day-60 TCRbeta diversity in some patients to surviving recipient T cells and thymic progenitors.

Trimming cost V 5 bases and J 7 bases; bases outside gene matches: 10. Germline CDR1 is SGHTA and CDR2 is FQGNSA. The CDR3 length is 14 residues. Preparation of the TCRbeta library involved a method that used unique molecular identifiers. Via MiXCR, TCRdb re-called the PCR reads, giving one row per CDR3 protein. The repertoire consists of around 490,000 distinct CDR3 sequences, with approximately 10% occurring once and the leading ten covering 13% to 15%. The sample consisted of PBMCs, mostly from graft donor cells, taken 180 days after TCRalphabeta/CD19-depleted stem cell transplant. The sequence was collected from a female patient aged 2 to 10 who had a stem cell transplant for aplastic anemia, so the T cells may come from the graft donor. The rearrangement links TRBV7-2 to TRBJ1-1; TRBD1 aligns across 7 bases. The CDR3 reads CASSMTGLRLEAFF. CDR3 coding DNA: TGTGCCAGCAGCATGACAGGGCTCCGACTTGAAGCTTTCTTT.